The clone carrying this TCR beta chain has a count of ten or more. This sample is drawn from a study of Graves' ophthalmopathy and Graves' hyperthyroidism. Investigators amplified TCR beta CDR3 regions from RNA transcripts. Amplification began with first-round RT-PCR using HTBI primers, then second-round multiplex PCR was performed. MiXCR was run by TCRdb on the multiplex PCR reads, yielding one entry per CDR3 protein. The data contain about 740,000 distinct CDR3 sequences, roughly two fifths of them singletons. The length of the CDR3 is 12 residues. Germline CDR1 reads MNHNY; CDR2 reads SVGAGI (reference sequence). Diagnoses were established from clinical symptoms, serum thyroxine, TRAb, thyroid ultrasound and orbital computed tomography.

The sequence derives from an adult man with Graves' ophthalmopathy. The chain carries TRBV6-6 and TRBJ1-1, with D maybe TRBD1 (5 bases). The sequencing sample was made of peripheral blood. CDR3 sequence reads: CSAGREVSEAFF. CDR3 bases: TGTTCCGCGGGCAGGGAAGTTTCTGAAGCTTTCTTT.